Below are 20 T cell receptor beta chains sequenced from a single sample in a study of CD8 T cells in Susac syndrome (dated by TCRdb to between 2019 and 2020). Library creation used the immunoSEQ multiplex PCR assay. RNA was extracted using the RNeasy kit, and roughly 0.5 to 1 microgram was reverse transcribed with random hexamers. TCRdb handled the public reads itself, with Q25 trimming in fastp and clone calling in MiXCR, and kept productive beta chains. All rows with the same CDR3 protein become a single entry with the most common DNA and genes. This sample gives some 150,000 distinct CDR3 sequences in total; just under 95% of them show up just once. The ten largest clones add up to 0.14% of the sample. The sample comprised CD4+ T cells from PBMCs. Source of these receptors: a human donor with Susac syndrome.

The CDR3 is CASSKGDVSSGNTIYF. The CDR3 coding sequence is TGTGCCAGCAGCAAAGGGGACGTTAGCTCTGGAAACACCATATATTTT. The rearrangement joins TRBV21-1 to TRBJ1-3; the table calls TRBD1, which could not be checked here. TRBV21-1 is assigned pseudogene status. The CDR3 runs to 16 residues.

The gene calls are TRBV18 and TRBJ2-2; D may match TRBD1 or TRBD2 (5 bases each). The CDR3 covers 18 residues. With 0 bases removed from V and 6 bases from J, the gap between germline ends came to 20 bases. CDR1 KGHSH and CDR2 LQKENI come from the germline V gene. For the CDR3, the DNA is TGTGCCAGCTCACCACCGCGACTACCCTCCCAAGGGGCCGGGGAGCTGTTTTTT. This sequence encodes CASSPPRLPSQGAGELFF.

The V call is TRBV12-3 or TRBV12-4, the J call TRBJ1-2; 7 nucleotides match TRBD1. CDR3 length: 13 residues. Trimming removed 5 bases from V and 4 bases from J; junction bases left unmatched: 4. The CDR3 loop is CASSRQGIYGYTF. CDR3 bases: TGTGCCAGCAGTCGACAGGGTATCTATGGCTACACCTTC.

The chain couples TRBV3-1 to TRBJ1-1; D not resolved. Germline CDR1 LGHDT, CDR2 YNNKEL (reference sequence). There are 12 residues in the CDR3. Trimming pared 3 bases from V and 2 bases from J, leaving 4 bases between. CDR3 in amino acids: CASSHPNTEAFF. The CDR3 DNA reads TGTGCCAGCAGCCACCCCAACACTGAAGCTTTCTTT.

The gene calls are TRBV20-1 and TRBJ1-5, with D hard to call. The CDR3 loop spans 15 amino acids. In germline, CDR1 is DFQATT, CDR2 SNEGSKA (reference sequence). Trimming took off 2 bases at V and 1 base at J, with 12 bases between the two ends. The CDR3 sequence is CSARFGSQSNQPQHF. The CDR3 region has the DNA TGCAGTGCTAGATTTGGTTCGCAAAGCAATCAGCCCCAGCATTTT.

This chain uses TRBV29-1 with TRBJ2-3; D unclear. CDR1 SQVTM and CDR2 ANQGSEA come from the germline V gene. Trimming pared 4 bases from V and 5 bases from J, leaving 16 bases between. The CDR3 covers 14 residues. CDR3 bases: TGCAGCGTTGGGGTCTACGGTTCGGGAGATACGCAGTATTTT. The encoded protein is CSVGVYGSGDTQYF.

This chain joins TRBV4-2 and TRBJ2-1; TRBD2 agrees at 15 bases. J was trimmed by 0 bases and V by 4 bases; bases with no gene match: 7. CDR1 and CDR2 (germline): LGHNA, YNFKEQ. The CDR3 spans 19 residues. CDR3 coding DNA: TGTGCCAGCAGCCGAGGACTAGCGGGAGGGACGAGCTCCTACAATGAGCAGTTCTTC. It encodes CASSRGLAGGTSSYNEQFF.

This sequence joins TRBV12-3 or TRBV12-4 and TRBJ2-1; tentative D call: TRBD1 (6 bases). CDR3 length equals 12 residues. Trimming pared 1 base from V and 16 bases from J, leaving 14 bases between. This CDR3 reads CASSLVPGVGFF. The CDR3 DNA follows: TGTGCCAGCAGTTTAGTACCAGGGGTAGGTTTCTTC.

The rearrangement links TRBV27 to TRBJ2-1, with 8 bases fitting TRBD2. Trimming removed 4 bases from V and 6 bases from J; junction bases left unmatched: 8. Germline CDR1 and CDR2: MNHEY and SMNVEV (reference sequence). The CDR3 length is 15 residues. The CDR3 loop is CASSSQRERGNEQFF. CDR3 nucleotide sequence: TGTGCCAGCAGTTCCCAGCGGGAGAGGGGCAATGAGCAGTTCTTC.

The gene calls are TRBV7-9 and TRBJ1-3, with D hard to call. V dropped 0 bases and J dropped 2 bases, with 11 bases sitting between them. Looked up from germline, CDR1 is SEHNR and CDR2 is FQNEAQ (reference sequence). This CDR3 is 16 amino acids long. CDR3 amino acids: CASSLAEGFPGNTIYF. The CDR3, as DNA: TGTGCCAGCAGCTTAGCGGAAGGCTTCCCTGGAAACACCATATATTTT.

This CDR3 reads CASSMPGGESYEQYF. CDR3 sequence (DNA): TGTGCCAGTAGTATGCCAGGGGGCGAGTCCTACGAGCAGTACTTC. The chain is built from TRBV19 and TRBJ2-7; 8 positions match TRBD1. Trimming at V came to 3 bases and at J to 1 base, leaving 5 bases not matched to a gene. The CDR3 consists of 15 residues. Germline V gives CDR1 LNHDA, CDR2 SQIVND (reference sequence). Together with reference TRBV19 and TRBJ2-7, the CDR3 gives the full variable domain: DGGITQSPKYLFRKEGQNVTLSCEQNLNHDAMYWYRQDPGQGLRLIYYSQIVNDFQKGDIAEGYSVSREKKESFPLTVTSAQKNPTAFYLCASSMPGGESYEQYFGPGTRLTVT.

CDR3 nucleotide sequence: TGTGCCAGCAGCTTTCTCGGACACATCCAAGAGACCCAGTACTTC. Amino acids: CASSFLGHIQETQYF. The J gene is TRBJ2-5, the V gene TRBV5-6, with D perhaps TRBD1 (5 bases). CDR3 length equals 15 residues. Trimming pared 2 bases from V and 1 base from J, leaving 12 bases between. From germline, CDR1 is SGHDT and CDR2 YYEEEE. The full variable domain, rest sourced from reference TRBV5-6 and TRBJ2-5, is DAGVTQSPTHLIKTRGQQVTLRCSPKSGHDTVSWYQQALGQGPQFIFQYYEEEERQRGNFPDRFSGHQFPNYSSELNVNALLLGDSALYLCASSFLGHIQETQYFGPGTRLLVL.

V usage is TRBV20-1 and J usage is TRBJ1-4; 8 bases line up with TRBD1. The V gene end was trimmed by 0 bases and the J gene end by 7 bases; junction bases not matched to a gene: 7. CDR1 is DFQATT, CDR2 SNEGSKA, per germline (reference sequence). This CDR3 is 15 amino acids long. CDR3 sequence reads: CSARDRGQGREKLFF. CDR3 bases: TGCAGTGCTAGAGATAGAGGACAGGGCCGTGAAAAACTGTTTTTT.

This chain links TRBV6-5 with TRBJ2-3; D not resolved. The V gene's germline CDR1 is MNHEY and CDR2 SVGAGI. The CDR3 runs 15 residues. Trimming removed 0 bases at V and 5 bases at J, with 12 bases between. In DNA, the CDR3 is TGTGCCAGCAGTTACTCGATGCTAGACGGAGATACGCAGTATTTT. Protein sequence: CASSYSMLDGDTQYF.

The chain is built from TRBV2 and TRBJ1-5; perhaps TRBD1 as D (5 bases). CDR3 length: 13 residues. Trimming pared 8 bases from V and 2 bases from J, leaving 10 bases between. Germline V gene data show CDR1 as SNHLY and CDR2 as FYNNEI. The CDR3 nucleotides are TGTGCCAGCCGGGGGAGACGCAATCAGCCCCAGCATTTT. Encoded protein: CASRGRRNQPQHF. The whole variable domain, filled in from reference TRBV2 and TRBJ1-5, reads EPEVTQTPSHQVTQMGQEVILRCVPISNHLYFYWYRQILGQKVEFLVSFYNNEISEKSEIFDDQFSVERPDGSNFTLKIRSTKLEDSAMYFCASRGRRNQPQHFGDGTRLSIL.

CDR3 in amino acids: CASSNDRDYEQFF. Written as DNA, the CDR3 is TGTGCCAGCAGTAATGACAGGGACTATGAGCAGTTCTTC. The chain couples TRBV28 to TRBJ2-1, with a weak D call TRBD1 (7 bases). The V end lost 5 bases, the J end lost 8 bases, and 13 bases lay between the germline ends. Looked up from germline, CDR1 is MDHEN and CDR2 is SYDVKM. This CDR3 spans 13 amino acids.

The chain has TRBV20-1 and TRBJ1-3; possible D gene TRBD1, 6 bases. The CDR3 covers 15 residues. Trimming stripped 5 bases from V and 7 bases from J, with 21 bases between. Germline assignment: CDR1 DFQATT and CDR2 SNEGSKA (reference sequence). The CDR3 DNA reads TGCAGTGCTTCCAGGGGCCGGGGGTCCTGGAACACCATATATTTT. Its translation: CSASRGRGSWNTIYF.

V usage is TRBV20-1 and J usage is TRBJ2-1, with 12 bases aligning to TRBD2. The J segment lost 6 bases and the V segment lost 4 bases, leaving 7 bases of the junction unmatched. The CDR3 runs 15 residues. Germline CDR1 is DFQATT and CDR2 is SNEGSKA (reference sequence). CDR3 sequence: CSAIASGGASNEQFF. CDR3 coding DNA: TGCAGTGCTATCGCTAGCGGGGGGGCCAGCAATGAGCAGTTCTTC.

The gene calls are TRBV9 and TRBJ1-1, with D unclear. Germline V gives CDR1 SGDLS, CDR2 YYNGEE. There are 14 residues in the CDR3. V dropped 0 bases and J dropped 1 base, with 7 bases sitting between them. The CDR3 nucleotides are TGTGCCAGCAGCGTAGGACGGACGAACACTGAAGCTTTCTTT. Amino acid sequence: CASSVGRTNTEAFF.

The chain has TRBV20-1 and TRBJ2-2; 7 bases align to TRBD2. With 5 bases clipped from V and 6 bases from J, the junction kept 9 bases outside the gene matches. The CDR3 has 14 residues. Germline V gene lookup returns CDR1 DFQATT and CDR2 SNEGSKA (reference sequence). The CDR3 nucleotides are TGCAGTGCTTCCGAAACGGCGGGGGCCGGGGAGCTGTTTTTT. Residues: CSASETAGAGELFF.